These 4 T cell receptor beta chains originate from one sample sequenced in a study of early T cells in non-severe SARS-CoV-2 infection. TCRdb re-analysed the 5' RACE reads in MiXCR, keeping a single row per CDR3 protein. This sample has about 21,000 distinct CDR3 sequences, with 4.5% to 6% found just once. The sequenced sample was whole blood, obtained at baseline. The receptors here all came from an adult who was a healthcare worker with PCR-confirmed SARS-CoV-2 infection or an uninfected control (not recorded which).

The rearrangement links TRBV7-9 to TRBJ2-3; D gene unclear. The CDR3 sequence is 11 residues long. V was pared by 7 bases and J by 5 bases, with 7 bases between. Germline V gene data show CDR1 as SEHNR and CDR2 as FQNEAQ (reference sequence). DNA for the CDR3: TGTGCCAGCACCTCCGAAGATACGCAGTATTTT. The encoded protein is CASTSEDTQYF. The whole variable domain, remainder taken from reference TRBV7-9 and TRBJ2-3, is DTGVSQNPRHKITKRGQNVTFRCDPISEHNRLYWYRQTLGQGPEFLTYFQNEAQLEKSRLLSDRFSAERPKGSFSTLEIQRTEQGDSAMYLCASTSEDTQYFGPGTRLTVL.

This clonotype was counted a few times. The chain employs TRBV29-1 and TRBJ1-5, with D unresolved. V lost 4 bases, J lost 7 bases, and 14 bases lay in between. CDR3 length equals 13 residues. Germline CDR1 and CDR2: SQVTM and ANQGSEA. CDR3 protein: CSVGADIGQPQHF. The CDR3 DNA is TGCAGCGTTGGAGCGGATATCGGGCAGCCCCAGCATTTT.

This clonotype has more than one count but fewer than ten. This chain links TRBV3-1 with TRBJ2-1; maybe TRBD1 (5 bases). The CDR3 is made up of 16 amino acids. Trimming stripped 1 base from V and 4 bases from J, with 14 bases between. Germline CDR1 and CDR2: LGHDT and YNNKEL (reference sequence). CDR3 bases: TGTGCCAGCAGCCAAGTAATTGGGGCGTCTTACAATGAGCAGTTCTTC. Translating gives CASSQVIGASYNEQFF.

This clonotype was observed a handful of times. CDR3 nucleotide sequence: TGTGCCAGCAGCCTCGACAGGGCCCAGACCCAGTACTTC. It codes for CASSLDRAQTQYF. The gene calls are TRBV7-3 and TRBJ2-5, with 7 nucleotides matching TRBD1. CDR3 size: 13 residues. Trimming cost V 5 bases and J 6 bases; bases outside gene matches: 6. CDR1 SGHTA and CDR2 FQGTGA come from the germline V gene.